Sequencing of this TCR beta chain was carried out in a study of blood T cell repertoires in COVID-19. Looking at the study overall: Italy, Spain and the United States were the sources of the convalescent and acute COVID-19 samples. Sample material is recorded as cDNA or gDNA derived from T cells, B-cell-depleted T cells, or PBMCs.

CDR1 and CDR2 (germline): MGHRA, YSYEKL. The V and J ends lost 5 bases and 7 bases respectively, with 15 bases between them. The CDR3 loop spans 13 amino acids. As processed by the authors: Cell counts per sample came from amplifying reference gene primers. Data came from immunoSEQ multiplex PCR; TCRdb stores just in-frame clones and leaves some out. V and J calls and clone size are as listed in that table; D and trimming were resolved from the DNA. The table lists a few hundred thousand clones, over 65% of them singletons. Sequenced input: peripheral blood. The gene calls are TRBV4-1 and TRBJ2-7; D uncertain. The sequence was obtained from a human donor with acute or convalescent COVID-19. The donor label of this sample is uncertain. The CDR3 here is CASSVLGLGEQYF. The CDR3 bases are TGCGCCAGCAGCGTACTGGGCTTAGGTGAGCAGTACTTC.